This T cell receptor (beta chain) emerged from a study of vaccination and CD4 T cells after COVID-19. TCRdb used MiXCR to reprocess the PCR reads, holding one entry per CDR3 protein. Of roughly 31,000 distinct CDR3 sequences listed, around 49% are singletons. The germline V gene encodes CDR1 MDHEN and CDR2 SYDVKM. This CDR3 spans 18 amino acids. V lost 2 bases and J lost 1, with 20 bases in between. Time point meaning: late sampling 161 to 241 days after vaccination in a few convalescent patients. Positive PCR dates spanned March to December 2020, predating US Alpha, Beta and Delta variants. The TCR originated in a human donor who had recovered from COVID-19. The gene calls are TRBV28 and TRBJ1-2; D not resolved. The source was CD4+ T cells from blood, collected about 7 months after SARS-CoV-2 vaccination. Here the CDR3 DNA reads TGTGCCAGCAGTTTACCCTGGAGAGGAAAGGGTTATAACTATGGCTACACCTTC. It codes for CASSLPWRGKGYNYGYTF.